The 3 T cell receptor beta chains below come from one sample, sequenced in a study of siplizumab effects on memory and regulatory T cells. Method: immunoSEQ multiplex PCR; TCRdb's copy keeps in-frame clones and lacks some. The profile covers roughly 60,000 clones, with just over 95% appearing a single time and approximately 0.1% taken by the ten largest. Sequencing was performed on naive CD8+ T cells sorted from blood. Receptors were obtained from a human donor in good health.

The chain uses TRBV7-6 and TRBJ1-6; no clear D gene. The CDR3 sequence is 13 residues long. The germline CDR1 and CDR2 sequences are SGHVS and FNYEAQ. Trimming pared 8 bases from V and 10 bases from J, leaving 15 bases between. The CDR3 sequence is CASGSALGSPLHF. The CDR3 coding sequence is TGTGCCAGCGGATCGGCTCTAGGGTCACCCCTCCACTTT.

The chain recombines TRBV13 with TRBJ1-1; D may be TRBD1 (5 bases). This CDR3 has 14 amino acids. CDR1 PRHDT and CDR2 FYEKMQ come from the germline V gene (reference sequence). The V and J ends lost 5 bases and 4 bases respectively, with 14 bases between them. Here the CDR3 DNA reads TGTGCCAGCAGCCCCGTTGGGGGGGGCACTGAAGCTTTCTTT. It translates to CASSPVGGGTEAFF.

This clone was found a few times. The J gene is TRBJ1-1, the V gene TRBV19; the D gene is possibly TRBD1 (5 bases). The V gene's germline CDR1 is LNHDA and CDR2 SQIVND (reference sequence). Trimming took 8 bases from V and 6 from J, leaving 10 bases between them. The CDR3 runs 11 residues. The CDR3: CASLGVPEAFF. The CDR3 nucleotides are TGTGCCAGTTTAGGGGTCCCTGAAGCTTTCTTT.